The 14 T cell receptor beta chains listed next were all sequenced from one sample in a study of cytomegalovirus exposure and HLA in healthy donors. Researchers ran the PCR with 60 Vbeta and 13 Jbeta primers. Clones were sequenced by immunoSEQ multiplex PCR, and TCRdb holds only the in-frame ones, with some missing. The table lists around 150,000 clones, around 59% of them singletons. The sequencing sample was made of PBMCs. The receptors here all came from a male donor in good health and CMV-seronegative.

This clone was seen more than once but under ten times. This chain connects TRBV5-1 to TRBJ2-2; 9 nucleotides match TRBD1. With 3 bases clipped from V and 0 bases from J, the junction kept 0 bases outside the gene matches. The CDR3 length is 15 residues. Per germline, CDR1 SGHRS and CDR2 YFSETQ. As DNA, the CDR3 is TGCGCCAGCAGCTGGACAGGGGCGAACACCGGGGAGCTGTTTTTT. Protein product: CASSWTGANTGELFF.

V and J are TRBV19 and TRBJ1-2, with D unclear. Germline values: CDR1 LNHDA, CDR2 SQIVND (reference sequence). Trimming took 6 bases from V and 4 from J, leaving 15 bases between them. The CDR3 consists of 14 residues. CDR3: CASSSEGASYGYTF. The CDR3 nucleotides read TGTGCCAGTAGCTCAGAAGGAGCGTCCTATGGCTACACCTTC.

The V and J genes are TRBV11-2 and TRBJ1-1; possible D gene TRBD1, 5 bases. The CDR3 loop spans 13 amino acids. The V end was cut by 3 bases, the J end by 3 bases, with 8 bases between. From germline, CDR1 is SGHAT and CDR2 FQNNGV. CDR3 residues: CASSFSGYTEAFF. The DNA for the CDR3 is TGTGCCAGCAGCTTTTCAGGGTACACTGAAGCTTTCTTT.

The rearrangement links TRBV7-8 to TRBJ2-3; the D gene is possibly TRBD2 (5 bases). The CDR3 extends over 14 amino acids. Germline CDR1 and CDR2: SGHVS and FQNEAQ. The V and J ends lost 2 bases and 3 bases respectively, with 9 bases between them. DNA of the CDR3: TGTGCCAGCAGCTTACGTCCGGGAACAGATACGCAGTATTTT. Translated, it gives CASSLRPGTDTQYF.

The V call is TRBV5-4, the J call TRBJ2-7; D is perhaps TRBD1 (5 bases). The CDR3 runs 15 residues. Trimming pared 2 bases from V and 6 bases from J, leaving 18 bases between. CDR1 and CDR2 (germline): SGHNT, YYREEE (reference sequence). The CDR3: CASSFPGSPPREQYF. In DNA form, the CDR3 reads TGTGCCAGCAGCTTCCCAGGGTCCCCCCCCCGCGAGCAGTACTTC.

The gene calls are TRBV15 and TRBJ1-4; D call uncertain. This CDR3 is built from 16 residues. Germline loops: CDR1 LNHNV, CDR2 YYDKDF (reference sequence). V gave up 0 bases and J gave up 0 bases, with 8 bases separating them. CDR3 amino acids: CATSRDPVSTNEKLFF. DNA of the CDR3: TGTGCCACCAGCAGAGATCCGGTGTCAACTAATGAAAAACTGTTTTTT.

The chain carries TRBV18 and TRBJ2-7; D is uncertain. The CDR3 totals 14 residues. The V gene lost 2 bases and the J gene lost 1 base, with 9 bases spanning the gap. Germline V gene lookup returns CDR1 KGHSH and CDR2 LQKENI. CDR3 nucleotides: TGTGCCAGCTCACCAGAAGCGTGGTCCTACGAGCAGTACTTC. This gives the protein CASSPEAWSYEQYF.

This clone was found a few times. This rearrangement joins TRBV6-5 to TRBJ1-6, with TRBD1 matching over 11 bases. Germline V lookup: CDR1 MNHEY, CDR2 SVGAGI. This CDR3 spans 15 amino acids. V shed 4 bases and J 9 bases; nucleotides not matched to a gene: 5. The CDR3 bases are TGTGCCAGCAGTTCCTCGGGACAGGGGGGTTCACCCCTCCACTTT. Translating it yields CASSSSGQGGSPLHF.

The chain employs TRBV5-1 and TRBJ2-1, with D perhaps matching TRBD1 (5 bases). The V gene's germline CDR1 is SGHRS and CDR2 YFSETQ. CDR3 length equals 12 residues. V lost 4 bases, J lost 9 bases, and 11 bases lay in between. The CDR3 sequence: CASSVRAGEQFF. CDR3 nucleotide sequence: TGCGCCAGCAGCGTCAGGGCAGGTGAGCAGTTCTTC.

The chain combines TRBV4-1 with TRBJ1-2, with no clear D. In germline, CDR1 is MGHRA, CDR2 YSYEKL. Deletions cut 2 bases from V and 3 bases from J, with 16 bases between. This CDR3 has 16 residues. The CDR3 region is CASSQPTGRADYGYTF. CDR3 DNA sequence: TGCGCCAGCAGCCAACCGACGGGAAGGGCGGACTATGGCTACACCTTC.

This clone came up a few times. The V and J genes are TRBV4-1 and TRBJ2-7, with D possibly being TRBD1 (6 bases). CDR1 and CDR2 (germline): MGHRA, YSYEKL. Trimming shortened V by 1 base and J by 4 bases, and 17 bases separated the two germline ends. The CDR3 is 16 residues long. In DNA form, the CDR3 reads TGCGCCAGCAGCCAAGGTGGACACGGACAGAGGTACGAGCAGTACTTC. Its protein is CASSQGGHGQRYEQYF.

This clone was counted between two and nine times. The rearrangement joins TRBV28 to TRBJ1-5, with 8 bases identical to TRBD1. Germline CDR1 reads MDHEN; CDR2 reads SYDVKM. The CDR3 length is 15 residues. With 4 bases clipped from V and 6 bases from J, the junction kept 8 bases outside the gene matches. CDR3 region: CASSSSGGFSQPQHF. CDR3 in DNA: TGTGCCAGCAGTTCGTCAGGGGGCTTTAGTCAGCCCCAGCATTTT.

This clone has just a few counts. This chain joins TRBV6-5 and TRBJ1-6, with a possible D match to TRBD1 (5 bases). The CDR3 has 15 amino acids. With 0 bases removed from V and 10 bases from J, the gap between germline ends came to 13 bases. From germline, CDR1 is MNHEY and CDR2 SVGAGI. CDR3 DNA sequence: TGTGCCAGCAGTTACTCTGCAGGGAAAGGGTCACCCCTCCACTTT. It codes for CASSYSAGKGSPLHF.

The rearrangement uses TRBV18 and TRBJ2-3; 9 nucleotides match TRBD1. The V gene end was trimmed by 3 bases and the J gene end by 2 bases; junction bases not matched to a gene: 3. The CDR3 spans 15 residues. Germline loops: CDR1 KGHSH, CDR2 LQKENI. CDR3 in amino acids: CASSPGQGHTDTQYF. In DNA form, the CDR3 reads TGTGCCAGCTCACCGGGACAGGGCCACACAGATACGCAGTATTTT.